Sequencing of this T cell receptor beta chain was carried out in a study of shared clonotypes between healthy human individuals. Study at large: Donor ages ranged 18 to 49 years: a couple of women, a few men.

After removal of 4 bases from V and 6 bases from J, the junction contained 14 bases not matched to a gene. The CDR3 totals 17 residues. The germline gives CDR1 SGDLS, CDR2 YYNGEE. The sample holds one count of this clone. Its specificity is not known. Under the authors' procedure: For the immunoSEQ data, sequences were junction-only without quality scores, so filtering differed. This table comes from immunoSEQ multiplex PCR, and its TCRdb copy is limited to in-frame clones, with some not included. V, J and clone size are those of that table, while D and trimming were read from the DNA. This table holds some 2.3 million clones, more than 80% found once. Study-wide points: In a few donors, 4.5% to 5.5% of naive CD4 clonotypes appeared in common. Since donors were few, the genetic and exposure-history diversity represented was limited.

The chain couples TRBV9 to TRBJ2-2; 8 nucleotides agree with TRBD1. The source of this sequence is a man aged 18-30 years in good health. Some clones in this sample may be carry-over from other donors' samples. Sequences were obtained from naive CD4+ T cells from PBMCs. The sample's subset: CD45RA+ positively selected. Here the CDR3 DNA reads TGTGCCAGCAGCTCCAGGGATTCAGGGGGCTTAGCCGGGGAGCTGTTTTTT. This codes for CASSSRDSGGLAGELFF.